Below are 12 T cell receptor beta chains sequenced from a single sample in a study of blood T cell repertoires in COVID-19. TCRdb keeps only in-frame clones here, not all; method: immunoSEQ multiplex PCR. The sample lists 210,000 or so clones, roughly 84% occurring once. The sequenced sample was peripheral blood. The receptor set was obtained from a human donor in a cohort sampled during active COVID-19.

CDR3 in amino acids: CASSLQTSGRAVKTQYF. The CDR3 coding sequence is TGTGCCAGCAGCCTCCAGACTAGCGGGAGGGCCGTAAAGACCCAGTACTTC. The chain links TRBV12-1 to TRBJ2-5; TRBD2 is taken as the D call from the table, unchecked against the DNA. TRBV12-1 is an annotated pseudogene. The CDR3 covers 17 residues.

The chain has TRBV19 and TRBJ2-4; the match to TRBD2 covers 8 bases. Germline assignment: CDR1 LNHDA and CDR2 SQIVND (reference sequence). This CDR3 spans 17 amino acids. V was pared by 4 bases and J by 3 bases, with 11 bases of the junction left unmatched. This CDR3 is CASSTPLAGVGKNIQYF. The CDR3 DNA reads TGTGCCAGTAGTACCCCCCTAGCGGGTGTTGGCAAAAACATTCAGTACTTC.

The rearrangement links TRBV6-4 to TRBJ2-3, with TRBD2 matching over 12 bases. This CDR3 is built from 19 residues. V shed 6 bases, J shed 3 bases, and the junction held 16 bases outside the gene matches. Germline CDR1 MRHNA, CDR2 SNTAGT. This CDR3 reads CASRQKLAGGPVLTDTQYF. The CDR3 nucleotides read TGTGCCAGCAGACAGAAGCTAGCGGGAGGGCCAGTTCTGACAGATACGCAGTATTTT.

The V and J genes are TRBV7-7 and TRBJ2-7; 7 nucleotides line up with TRBD1. CDR1 and CDR2 from the germline V gene are SSHAT and FNYEAQ (reference sequence). V lost 0 bases, J lost 2 bases, and 7 bases stayed unmatched. The CDR3 covers 16 residues. CDR3 in DNA: TGTGCCAGCAGCTTAGCCTTGGGGACAGCCCCCTACGAGCAGTACTTC. Amino acid sequence: CASSLALGTAPYEQYF.

The chain links TRBV2 to TRBJ1-2, with 7 bases fitting TRBD1. The CDR3 is 12 amino acids. CDR1 is SNHLY and CDR2 is FYNNEI in the germline V gene. The ends lost 6 bases at V and 5 bases at J; junction bases unmatched: 3. The CDR3 DNA is TGTGCCAGCAGGCTACAGGGGTATGGCTACACCTTC. It yields the protein CASRLQGYGYTF.

The chain is built from TRBV6-2 or TRBV6-3 and TRBJ2-2, with TRBD1 matching 8 bases. V shed 2 bases and J 1 base; nucleotides not matched to a gene: 3. CDR3 size: 16 residues. The germline V gene encodes CDR1 MNHEY and CDR2 SVGEGT. CDR3 bases: TGTGCCAGCAGTTACGAGGGACAGGAGAACACCGGGGAGCTGTTTTTT. Translating it yields CASSYEGQENTGELFF.

This chain uses TRBV2 with TRBJ1-5, with 9 bases matching TRBD1. Trimming cost V 8 bases and J 1 base; bases outside gene matches: 6. Per the germline V gene, CDR1 is SNHLY and CDR2 is FYNNEI. The CDR3 has 15 amino acids. CDR3: CASSPDRGSNQPQHF. In nucleotides, the CDR3 is TGTGCCAGCTCCCCAGACAGGGGGAGCAATCAGCCCCAGCATTTT.

This sequence joins TRBV24-1 and TRBJ2-1, with TRBD2 as a possible D gene (6 bases). Germline V lookup: CDR1 KGHDR, CDR2 SFDVKD. Trimming took off 5 bases at V and 4 bases at J, with 20 bases between the two ends. The CDR3 covers 17 residues. The chain's CDR3 is CATSGELTRRGYNEQFF. The CDR3 bases are TGTGCCACCAGTGGAGAATTGACTAGGCGGGGATACAATGAGCAGTTCTTC.

J is TRBJ2-3 and V is TRBV11-2; 8 bases line up with TRBD2. The CDR3 has 16 residues. Trimming took 7 bases from V and 6 from J; bases not matched to a gene: 15. Per the germline V gene, CDR1 is SGHAT and CDR2 is FQNNGV. CDR3 in amino acids: CASNPLSGGPRDTQYF. The CDR3 nucleotides are TGTGCCAGCAACCCTTTATCGGGGGGGCCTCGTGATACGCAGTATTTT.

This sequence joins TRBV15 and TRBJ1-1; possible D gene TRBD1, 5 bases. The V gene lost 4 bases and the J gene lost 1 base, with 10 bases spanning the gap. The CDR3 spans 14 residues. Per the germline V gene, CDR1 is LNHNV and CDR2 is YYDKDF (reference sequence). CDR3 region: CATSNPQGNTEAFF. CDR3 DNA: TGTGCCACCAGCAACCCCCAGGGGAACACTGAAGCTTTCTTT.

This rearrangement joins TRBV3-1 (or the pseudogene TRBV3-2) to TRBJ1-5; D is undetermined. CDR3 size: 14 residues. V lost 3 bases and J lost 6, with 12 bases in between. The germline CDR1 and CDR2 sequences are LGHDT and YNNKEL (reference sequence). CDR3 sequence (DNA): TGTGCCAGCAGCCAGTACCTTAGCGTTCAGCCCCAGCATTTT. As protein: CASSQYLSVQPQHF.

This clone was seen just once. J is TRBJ2-1 and V is TRBV2; 7 bases are a match to TRBD2. The J segment lost 4 bases and the V segment lost 7 bases, leaving 10 bases of the junction unmatched. Per the germline V gene, CDR1 is SNHLY and CDR2 is FYNNEI. The CDR3 loop spans 15 amino acids. CDR3 nucleotides: TGTGCCAGCACCCGACCTAGCGGTCGATACAATGAGCAGTTCTTC. This sequence encodes CASTRPSGRYNEQFF. Drawing the rest from reference TRBV2 and TRBJ2-1, the complete variable domain is EPEVTQTPSHQVTQMGQEVILRCVPISNHLYFYWYRQILGQKVEFLVSFYNNEISEKSEIFDDQFSVERPDGSNFTLKIRSTKLEDSAMYFCASTRPSGRYNEQFFGPGTRLTVL.